The source of this TCR beta chain is a study of naive and memory T cell subsets. Trimming took off 3 bases at V and 7 bases at J, with 19 bases between the two ends. The CDR3 has 15 amino acids. The germline V gene has CDR1 MNHEY and CDR2 SMNVEV (reference sequence). Overall study results and limits: In naive cells, over 90% of TCR sequences were seen only once. No ground truth validated the naive and memory repertoire findings.

At least ten counts were recorded for this clonotype. The target antigen is unknown. From the second PCR step, alpha and beta chains were amplified apart. CD8 T cells were positively selected from what remained after CD4 positive selection. An equimolar mix of two oligonucleotides served as the beta constant-region primer for TRBC1 and TRBC2. The ligated cDNA underwent four PCR rounds using SP2 and nested alpha and beta constant-region primers. One entry per CDR3 protein results from TCRdb running MiXCR on the UMI-ligation and nested PCR reads. The sample carries tens of thousands of distinct CDR3 sequences, about 9.9% recorded once.

The sequenced sample consisted of naive CD8+ T cells from blood. This clonotype originated in a human donor in good health. The rearrangement uses TRBV27 and TRBJ2-7; the D gene is possibly TRBD2 (6 bases). CDR3 sequence: CASSLFRERAGEQYF. In DNA, the CDR3 is TGTGCCAGCAGTTTGTTTCGGGAGCGGGCAGGGGAGCAGTACTTC.